This entry is about one T cell receptor (beta chain). The authors carried out high-throughput sequencing of TCR beta. They applied it to CD8+ and CD4+ T cells obtained from blood. The diagnostic criteria for definite or probable disease, as recently defined, were met by the patients with Susac syndrome. The data are from a study of CD8 T cells in Susac syndrome. Across the whole study: Sequenced Susac syndrome patients included more than 5 with active disease and under ten who were in remission.

Trimming took 2 bases from V and 9 from J, leaving 15 bases between them. The CDR3 is 14 residues long. CDR1 and CDR2 from the germline V gene are LGHDT and YNNKEL (reference sequence). It was with random hexamers that 0.5 to 1 ug RNA was reverse transcribed. TCR beta CDR3 was amplified by immunoSEQ covering 54 Vbeta and 13 Jbeta. TCRdb analysed the immunoSEQ multiplex PCR reads with MiXCR anew, one entry per CDR3 protein. This sample has some 160,000 distinct CDR3 sequences; around 94% occur once, and the top ten carry roughly 0.12%. This TCR derives from a human donor with Susac syndrome. Sequencing was performed on CD4+ T cells from PBMCs. The chain has TRBV3-1 and TRBJ2-3, with D maybe TRBD2 (6 bases). This CDR3 reads CASSQSTLTRTQYF. CDR3 coding DNA: TGTGCCAGCAGCCAATCCACCCTGACTAGAACGCAGTATTTT.